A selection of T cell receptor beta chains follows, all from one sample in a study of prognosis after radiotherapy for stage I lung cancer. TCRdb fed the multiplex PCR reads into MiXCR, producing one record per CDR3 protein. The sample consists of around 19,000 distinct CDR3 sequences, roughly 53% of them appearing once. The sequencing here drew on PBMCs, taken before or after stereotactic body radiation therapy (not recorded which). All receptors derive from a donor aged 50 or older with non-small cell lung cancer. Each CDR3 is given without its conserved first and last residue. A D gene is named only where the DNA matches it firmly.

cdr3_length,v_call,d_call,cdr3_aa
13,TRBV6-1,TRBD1,ASSLGTVRYNEQF
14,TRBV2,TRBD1,ASRRTTGGHGDEQY
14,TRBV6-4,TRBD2,ASSESIGTSGNYQF
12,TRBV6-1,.,ATKGPGTSTEAF
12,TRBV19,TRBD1,ASSRDRGTDTQY
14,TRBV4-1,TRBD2,ASSQRLAGDRNEQF
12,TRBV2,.,AIILRILNTEAF
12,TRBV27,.,ASSLYANTGELF
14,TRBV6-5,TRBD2,ASSWGLAGVRSEQF
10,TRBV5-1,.,ASSLEGFGYT
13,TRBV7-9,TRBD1,ASSLPGQGVHEQY
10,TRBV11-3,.,ASSLGTDTQY
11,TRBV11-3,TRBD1,ASSLGTGRDPF
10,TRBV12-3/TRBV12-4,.,ASRPNYNEQF
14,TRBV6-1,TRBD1,ASSLRTGGGTGELF
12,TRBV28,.,ASSRVLSGPEQY
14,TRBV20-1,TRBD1,SASRTGQGATDTQY
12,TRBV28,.,ASSLVADNQPQH
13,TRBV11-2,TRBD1,ASSLGGQGPYEQY
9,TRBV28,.,ASSLMDEQY
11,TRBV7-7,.,ASRTQGANVLT
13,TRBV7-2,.,ASSSRGDGQETQY
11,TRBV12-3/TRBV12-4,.,ASRPRNQETQY
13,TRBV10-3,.,AISEPGPGRGGYT
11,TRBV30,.,AWSGTSSYGYT
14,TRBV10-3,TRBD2,AISGSSGISYNKQF
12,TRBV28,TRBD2,ASRRLAGNYEQY
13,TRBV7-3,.,ASSLTGGGQETQY
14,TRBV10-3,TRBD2,AISASSGRGDYEQY
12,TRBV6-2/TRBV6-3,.,ASSATGLRGEQY
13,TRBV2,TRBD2,ASIPRASGPYEQY
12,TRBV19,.,ASSIVGKGGELF
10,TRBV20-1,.,ITREDWFGYT
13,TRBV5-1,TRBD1,ASSVGQGVGETQY
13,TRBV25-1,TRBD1,ASSAPTGGIAEAF
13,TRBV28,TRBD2,ASSSMTSGEETQY
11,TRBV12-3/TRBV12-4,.,ASMRGSTDTQY
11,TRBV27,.,ASSFSGDNEQF
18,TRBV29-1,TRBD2,SVGGSGTSGALSGANVLT